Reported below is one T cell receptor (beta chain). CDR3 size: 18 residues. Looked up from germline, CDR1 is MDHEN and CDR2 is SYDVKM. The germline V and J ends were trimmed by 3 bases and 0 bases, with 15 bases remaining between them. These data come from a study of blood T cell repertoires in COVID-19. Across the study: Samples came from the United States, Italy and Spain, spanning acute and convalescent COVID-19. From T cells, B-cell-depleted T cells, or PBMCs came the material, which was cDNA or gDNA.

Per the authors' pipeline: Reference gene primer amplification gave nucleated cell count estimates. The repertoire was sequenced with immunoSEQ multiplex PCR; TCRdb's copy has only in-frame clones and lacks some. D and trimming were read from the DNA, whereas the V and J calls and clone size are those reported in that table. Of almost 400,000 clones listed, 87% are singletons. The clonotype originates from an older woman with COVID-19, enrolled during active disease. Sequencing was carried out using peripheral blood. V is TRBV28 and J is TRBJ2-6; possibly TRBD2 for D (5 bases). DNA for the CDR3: TGTGCCAGCAGTTTTGGGTTAGCGCCACGCTCTGGGGCCAACGTCCTGACTTTC. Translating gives CASSFGLAPRSGANVLTF. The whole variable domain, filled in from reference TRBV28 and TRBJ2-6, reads DVKVTQSSRYLVKRTGEKVFLECVQDMDHENMFWYRQDPGLGLRLIYFSYDVKMKEKGDIPEGYSVSREKKERFSLILESASTNQTSMYLCASSFGLAPRSGANVLTFGAGSRLTVL.